This entry features one T cell receptor beta chain sequence. The entry originates in a study of radiation and T cells in renal cell carcinoma. Treatment specified: treatment-naive control, cytoreductive nephrectomy. Trimming took 0 bases from V and 5 from J, leaving 12 bases between them. Per the germline V gene, CDR1 is SGHTS and CDR2 is YDEGEE. The CDR3 runs to 15 residues. Clones were read by immunoSEQ multiplex PCR, and TCRdb kept only the in-frame ones, dropping some. The repertoire holds approximately 13,000 clones, roughly three fifths seen once, with about an eighth in the top ten. The sequencing here drew on tumor tissue, taken from a patient whose treatment was nephrectomy without radiotherapy. The TCR sequence derives from a man between 50 and 59 years old with renal cell carcinoma. This chain links TRBV5-8 with TRBJ1-5, with D unclear. CDR3 in DNA: TGTGCCAGCAGCTTGGAAGGACTACCCCATCAGCCCCAGCATTTT. Protein product: CASSLEGLPHQPQHF.